This paragraph covers one T cell receptor beta chain sequence. Antigen: not known. This sample is part of a study of Ad26.COV2.S vaccination and SARS-CoV-2 variants. Study-level findings and limits: Vaccine and placebo recipients had comparable breadth of non-spike TCRs.

Germline assignment: CDR1 SGHRS and CDR2 YFSETQ. The CDR3 length is 19 residues. V was pared by 4 bases and J by 0 bases, with 25 bases between. TCRdb's table, derived via immunoSEQ multiplex PCR, lists solely in-frame clones and lacks some. The sample lists roughly 180,000 clones; 70% to 90% were seen once. V and J are TRBV5-1 and TRBJ2-5; D perhaps matches TRBD1 (5 bases). The sample consisted of peripheral blood, taken after recovery from COVID-19. The sequence derives from a human donor who had recovered from COVID-19. CDR3 sequence reads: CASSEVSGRVHFYQETQYF. The CDR3 DNA follows: TGCGCCAGCAGCGAGGTTTCGGGCAGGGTTCATTTTTACCAAGAGACCCAGTACTTC.